This T cell receptor (beta chain) was profiled in a study of OX40 agonist ivuxolimab in advanced cancers. Study at large: Dose-escalation patients were diagnosed with hepatocellular carcinoma, melanoma, renal cell cancer or head and neck cancer.

Study-level results: Low normalized T-cell clonal expansion also characterized some of the nonresponders. CD4+ and CD8+ blood T cells expanded clonally by week 6 at 0.1 to 3.0 mg/kg.

The repertoire was sequenced with immunoSEQ multiplex PCR; TCRdb's copy has only in-frame clones and lacks some. The table records 95,000 to 100,000 clones, 85% to 95% of them present only once. A remark on this clone: The antigen remains unidentified.

The sequencing here drew on CD4+ or CD8+ T cells sorted from blood, taken in a trial of the OX40 agonist ivuxolimab. The receptor was isolated from an adult with an advanced solid tumor such as melanoma, head and neck, liver or kidney cancer.

CDR3: CASSEGNRNEKLFF. CDR3 sequence (DNA): TGTGCCAGCAGTGAAGGGAACCGTAATGAAAAACTGTTTTTT. The chain combines TRBV2 with TRBJ1-4; D remains ambiguous. Germline CDR1 reads SNHLY; CDR2 reads FYNNEI. CDR3 length equals 14 residues. Trimming removed 1 base from V and 4 bases from J, with 7 bases in between.